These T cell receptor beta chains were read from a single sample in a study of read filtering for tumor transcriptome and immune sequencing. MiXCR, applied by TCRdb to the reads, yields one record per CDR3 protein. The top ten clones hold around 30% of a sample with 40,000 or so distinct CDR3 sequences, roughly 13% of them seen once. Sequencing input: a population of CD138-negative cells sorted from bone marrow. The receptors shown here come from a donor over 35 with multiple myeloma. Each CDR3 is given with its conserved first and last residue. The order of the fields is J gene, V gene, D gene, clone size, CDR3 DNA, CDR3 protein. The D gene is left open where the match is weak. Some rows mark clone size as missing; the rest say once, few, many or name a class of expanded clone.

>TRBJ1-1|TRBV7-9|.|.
TGTGCCAGCAGCTTCGCGGGGGCCCTGAACGCTGAAGCTTTCTTT
CASSFAGALNAEAFF
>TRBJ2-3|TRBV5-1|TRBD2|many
TGCGCCAGCAGCCCCTATGCTAGCGGGAGGGCCACAGATACGCAGTATTTT
CASSPYASGRATDTQYF
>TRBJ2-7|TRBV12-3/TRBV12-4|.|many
TGTGCCAGCAGTCCGAGCTCCTACGAGCAGTACTTC
CASSPSSYEQYF
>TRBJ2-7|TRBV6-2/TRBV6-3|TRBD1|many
TGTGCCAGCAGTACTCCCGGGGACAGGGTACCCGAGCAGTACTTC
CASSTPGDRVPEQYF
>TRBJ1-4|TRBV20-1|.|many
TGCAGTGTCCCCGTAGGGAAAAATGAAAAACTGTTTTTT
CSVPVGKNEKLFF
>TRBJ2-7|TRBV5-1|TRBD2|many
TGCGCCAGCAGCTTGGGACTAGCGGGAGACTACGAGCAGTACTTC
CASSLGLAGDYEQYF
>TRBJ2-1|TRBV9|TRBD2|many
TGTGCCAGCAGCGCCCAGACTAGCGGGAGGGCAAATGAGCAGTTCTTC
CASSAQTSGRANEQFF
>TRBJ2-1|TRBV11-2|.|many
TGTGCCAGCAGCTTAGTTAGAGGCAATGAGCAGTTCTTC
CASSLVRGNEQFF
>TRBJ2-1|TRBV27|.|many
TGTGCCAGCAGTCCCAAGGGTGAGGTAGCCAATGAGCAGTTCTTC
CASSPKGEVANEQFF
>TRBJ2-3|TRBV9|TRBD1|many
TGTGCCAGCAGCCTCTCGACGGGGGACAGGTCAGATACGCAGTATTTT
CASSLSTGDRSDTQYF